This TCR beta chain was captured by sequencing in a study of chemoradiotherapy in HPV16-positive cancers. Background on the study: Functional T-cell assays on a couple of HPV16-positive patients' cells defined candidate HPV-specific clones and common TCR motifs. Regarding the study as a whole: For HPV16-positive patients, expanding HPV-responsive T cells associated with longer recurrence-free survival. The functional HPV-specific definition rests on just a couple of HPV16-positive patients.

Trimming shortened V by 9 bases and J by 2 bases, and 11 bases separated the two germline ends. The V gene's germline CDR1 is MNHEY and CDR2 SMNVEV (reference sequence). The CDR3 runs to 13 residues. TCRdb's table, derived via immunoSEQ multiplex PCR, lists solely in-frame clones and lacks some. The repertoire has 15,000 to 20,000 clones, about three quarters of them found once; the top ten carry around 8%. This clone was found a few times. Its target is not known. Sample: tumor tissue, taken from a patient who underwent chemoradiotherapy. J is TRBJ1-5 and V is TRBV27; a weak D match, TRBD1 (6 bases). This sequence originates from a human donor with HPV-associated anogenital cancer. The CDR3 DNA sequence: TGTGCCAGTCAGGGGTTGGGCAATCAGCCCCAGCATTTT. This codes for CASQGLGNQPQHF.